Described below is a single T cell receptor beta chain sequence and its context. What it binds is not known. The observed sequence ends 3 residues before the CDR3 terminus, with the missing tail filled in from the germline J gene. The data originate from a study of T cells in women clearing cervical HPV infection. For the study at large: Cases: HPV16-related CIN3 or worse on histology, a couple of invasive cancers. Case blood drawn at lesion detection; control blood after infection cleared. HLA type stays a possible confounder, typing being limited.

Points from the study as a whole: TRBV6-7 relative abundance averaged roughly 0.1% in cases and 0.15% to 0.2% in controls.

Assay: immunoSEQ multiplex PCR; the TCRdb copy retains only in-frame clones and omits some. The sample's table shows more than 20,000 clones. The CDR3 is made up of 13 amino acids. In germline, CDR1 is DFQATT, CDR2 SNEGSKA (reference sequence). Trimming took 4 bases from V and 5 from J; bases not matched to a gene: 7. Sequenced: blood buffy coat. The sequence derives from a woman between 18 and 69 years old with a cervical HPV16 infection that either progressed to CIN3+ or cleared (not recorded which). V and J are TRBV20-1 and TRBJ2-5; 7 bases are shared with TRBD2. The CDR3: CSATPGGGETQYF. The CDR3 DNA, read in part, is TGCAGTGCTACACCGGGGGGTGGGGAGACC.